The 5 T cell receptor beta chains given below trace back to one sample, sequenced in a study of shared clonotypes between healthy human individuals. CD45RO-negative, CCR7-positively selected cells formed the naive CD8 fraction, excluding terminally differentiated effector memory CD45RA+ cells. This table comes from immunoSEQ multiplex PCR, and its TCRdb copy is limited to in-frame clones, with some not included. The profile covers fewer than 850,000 clones, with around 96% appearing a single time and 0.2% to 0.25% taken by the ten largest. Sequenced input: naive CD8+ T cells sorted from blood. The receptors were gathered from a man between 25 and 39 years old in good health.

This clone was counted a single time. The CDR3 nucleotides read TGTGCCAGCAGCAGCGGGGGAGTAAACACCGGGGAGCTGTTTTTT. Translation: CASSSGGVNTGELFF. The rearrangement uses TRBV9 and TRBJ2-2, with TRBD2 matching over 8 bases. The J segment lost 2 bases and the V segment lost 4 bases, leaving 4 bases of the junction unmatched. The CDR3 is 15 residues long. Germline V gene data show CDR1 as SGDLS and CDR2 as YYNGEE.

The V and J genes are TRBV19 and TRBJ2-1, with D perhaps TRBD1 or TRBD2 (5 bases each). CDR1 is LNHDA and CDR2 is SQIVND in the germline V gene (reference sequence). The CDR3 runs to 15 residues. Trimming pared 3 bases from V and 7 bases from J, leaving 16 bases between. The CDR3 nucleotides read TGTGCCAGTAGTATTATCCTGGGGACGCTTAATGAGCAGTTCTTC. Protein sequence: CASSIILGTLNEQFF.

This chain's CDR3 is CASSDTTHRQYF. CDR3 DNA: TGTGCCAGCAGCGATACGACGCATCGGCAGTACTTC. The chain combines TRBV9 with TRBJ2-7; D gene ambiguous. CDR3 length: 12 residues. V lost 3 bases and J lost 9, with 13 bases in between. CDR1 is SGDLS and CDR2 is YYNGEE in the germline V gene.

The rearrangement uses TRBV10-1 and TRBJ2-3; the match to TRBD1 covers 9 bases. The CDR3 runs to 15 residues. V gave up 5 bases and J gave up 3 bases; unmatched junction bases: 6. Germline V gene lookup returns CDR1 WNHNN and CDR2 SYGVQD (reference sequence). CDR3 amino acids: CASSTRTGATDTQYF. CDR3 nucleotides: TGCGCCAGCAGTACCCGGACAGGGGCAACAGATACGCAGTATTTT.

This rearrangement joins TRBV9 to TRBJ2-1, with D possibly TRBD1 on 5 matching bases. Deletions cut 0 bases from V and 5 bases from J, with 12 bases between. The CDR3 runs 15 residues. Germline values: CDR1 SGDLS, CDR2 YYNGEE. CDR3 bases: TGTGCCAGCAGCGTAGCTTCAGGGTGGCACAATGAGCAGTTCTTC. As protein: CASSVASGWHNEQFF.